This entry lists 29 T cell receptor beta chains sequenced from one sample in a study of blood T cell repertoires in COVID-19. The data were produced by immunoSEQ multiplex PCR, yet TCRdb's version contains in-frame clones alone and is incomplete. The sample has around 300,000 clones, approximately 83% seen once. The sample was peripheral blood. These receptors originate from a woman between 65 and 79 years old with acute or convalescent COVID-19.

The genes are TRBV19 and TRBJ2-7; D is uncertain. V was trimmed by 4 bases and J by 5 bases, leaving 18 bases between them. This CDR3 is 15 amino acids long. From germline, CDR1 is LNHDA and CDR2 SQIVND (reference sequence). CDR3 bases: TGTGCCAGTAGTACCCCGACTGCCCACGGAGACGAGCAGTACTTC. Amino acids: CASSTPTAHGDEQYF.

The J gene is TRBJ2-5, the V gene TRBV29-1; TRBD2 agrees at 8 bases. Germline V gene lookup returns CDR1 SQVTM and CDR2 ANQGSEA. V was clipped by 3 bases and J by 5 bases; unmatched bases: 17. The CDR3 spans 17 residues. The DNA of the CDR3 is TGCAGCGTTGAGAAGAGGACCCTGGGACTAGGGTTGGAGACCCAGTACTTC. This encodes CSVEKRTLGLGLETQYF. The full variable domain, rest sourced from reference TRBV29-1 and TRBJ2-5, is SAVISQKPSRDICQRGTSLTIQCQVDSQVTMMFWYRQQPGQSLTLIATANQGSEATYESGFVIDKFPISRPNLTFSTLTVSNMSPEDSSIYLCSVEKRTLGLGLETQYFGPGTRLLVL.

V gene TRBV6-5 combines with J gene TRBJ1-2, with a tentative D call TRBD1 (6 bases). The CDR3 sequence is 12 residues long. Per germline, CDR1 MNHEY and CDR2 SVGAGI. Between the trimmed V and J ends, which lost 8 bases and 4 bases, there was a span of 11 bases. The CDR3 DNA sequence: TGTGCCAGCGGCGGACAGTCCTATGGCTACACCTTC. It yields the protein CASGGQSYGYTF.

V usage is TRBV20-1 and J usage is TRBJ1-2; D is unresolved. CDR3 size: 11 residues. CDR1 and CDR2 from the germline V gene are DFQATT and SNEGSKA (reference sequence). The V end was cut by 2 bases, the J end by 7 bases, with 8 bases between. CDR3 amino acids: CSARTVIGYTF. CDR3 nucleotides: TGCAGTGCTAGAACGGTGATTGGCTACACCTTC.

CDR3 bases: TGTGCCAGCAGCCACCTAGACAGGGAAGGTTCACCCCTCCACTTT. Translation: CASSHLDREGSPLHF. This sequence joins TRBV3-1 (or the pseudogene TRBV3-2) and TRBJ1-6; 7 bases are a match to TRBD1. The germline gives CDR1 LGHDT, CDR2 YNNKEL (reference sequence). The CDR3 runs to 15 residues. The junction had 8 bases not matched to a gene; V was cut back by 3 bases and J by 9 bases.

This clone has just a few counts. This chain joins TRBV6-5 and TRBJ2-5; D is undetermined. V was trimmed by 5 bases and J by 3 bases, leaving 4 bases between them. Germline values: CDR1 MNHEY, CDR2 SVGAGI. This CDR3 contains 11 residues. This CDR3 reads CASSPKETQYF. The CDR3 DNA follows: TGTGCCAGCAGTCCCAAAGAGACCCAGTACTTC.

This clone was observed once. The CDR3 region is CASRTGPSSGETQYF. CDR3 nucleotides: TGTGCCAGCAGGACGGGACCATCAAGCGGGGAGACCCAGTACTTC. The genes are TRBV2 and TRBJ2-5, with D perhaps matching TRBD2 (6 bases). The CDR3 has 15 amino acids. Germline V gene sequence: CDR1 SNHLY, CDR2 FYNNEI. Trimming shortened V by 6 bases and J by 5 bases, and 19 bases separated the two germline ends.

This sequence joins TRBV5-1 and TRBJ2-7, with TRBD1 matching 8 bases. Germline V lookup: CDR1 SGHRS, CDR2 YFSETQ. V dropped 0 bases and J dropped 5; count of bases not matched to a gene: 7. The length of the CDR3 is 15 residues. The CDR3 is CASSLAGQGVNEQYF. CDR3 coding DNA: TGCGCCAGCAGCTTGGCCGGACAGGGCGTCAACGAGCAGTACTTC.

V usage is TRBV27 and J usage is TRBJ1-1, with TRBD1 matching over 11 bases. Germline-derived CDR1 and CDR2 are MNHEY and SMNVEV (reference sequence). V was pared by 0 bases and J by 9 bases, with 6 bases of the junction left unmatched. This CDR3 has 15 residues. The CDR3 nucleotides are TGTGCCAGCAGTTTATCCGGGACAGGGGGTCTTAAAGCTTTCTTT. Protein product: CASSLSGTGGLKAFF.

CDR3 bases: TGTGCCAGCAGCCGACTTTTGACAGGAGATGGCTACACCTTC. Its protein is CASSRLLTGDGYTF. The chain links TRBV11-3 to TRBJ1-2; D perhaps matches TRBD1 (6 bases). Germline values: CDR1 SGHNT, CDR2 YENEEA. The CDR3 sequence is 14 residues long. The germline V and J ends were trimmed by 5 bases and 6 bases, with 16 bases remaining between them.

The rearrangement links TRBV12-5 to TRBJ2-3; 7 bases are a match to TRBD1. The V segment lost 6 bases and the J segment 6 bases; nucleotides outside the gene matches: 12. The CDR3 sequence is 15 residues long. Per the germline V gene, CDR1 is LGHNT and CDR2 is FRNRAP. CDR3 region: CASGPTGRPTDTQYF. DNA for the CDR3: TGTGCTAGTGGGCCGACAGGGAGACCCACCGATACGCAGTATTTT.

The rearrangement uses TRBV18 and TRBJ1-5, with a possible D match to TRBD1 (6 bases). Germline CDR1 reads KGHSH; CDR2 reads LQKENI. The CDR3 is made up of 14 amino acids. Trimming cost V 5 bases and J 8 bases, with 16 bases left between them. The CDR3 bases are TGTGCCAGCTCAACACAGGGATCGGGGGAGCCCCAGCATTTT. Its translation is CASSTQGSGEPQHF.

The chain is built from TRBV9 and TRBJ1-5, with D possibly TRBD1 on 5 matching bases. The germline V gene encodes CDR1 SGDLS and CDR2 YYNGEE. V was trimmed by 0 bases and J by 5 bases, leaving 9 bases between them. The CDR3 runs to 14 residues. The CDR3, as DNA: TGTGCCAGCAGCGTAGCTGGGGGGGATCAGCCCCAGCATTTT. Encoded protein: CASSVAGGDQPQHF.

This sequence joins TRBV6-5 and TRBJ1-2, with D possibly being TRBD1 (6 bases). The CDR3 extends over 15 amino acids. Trimming took off 5 bases at V and 6 bases at J, with 19 bases between the two ends. The germline CDR1 and CDR2 sequences are MNHEY and SVGAGI. The CDR3 here is CASSHRGAAEDGYTF. The CDR3 nucleotides are TGTGCCAGCAGTCACCGGGGGGCGGCCGAGGATGGCTACACCTTC.

This rearrangement joins TRBV5-6 to TRBJ1-2, with TRBD1 identical over 7 bases. This CDR3 region has 16 residues. With V trimmed by 0 bases and J by 1 base, 6 bases remained unmatched. Germline V gene lookup returns CDR1 SGHDT and CDR2 YYEEEE. This chain's CDR3 is CASSLAGGPFNYGYTF. CDR3 sequence (DNA): TGTGCCAGCAGCTTGGCAGGGGGTCCTTTTAACTATGGCTACACCTTC.

V is TRBV3-1 (or the pseudogene TRBV3-2) and J is TRBJ2-5, with 7 positions matching TRBD1. After removal of 5 bases from V and 7 bases from J, the junction contained 13 bases not matched to a gene. The CDR3 is 15 amino acids. The germline V gene has CDR1 LGHDT and CDR2 YNNKEL (reference sequence). CDR3 DNA sequence: TGTGCCAGCAGCTGGAAGGGGGCAGGGACGCGGACCCAGTACTTC. Protein sequence: CASSWKGAGTRTQYF.

This clone was counted once. The chain uses TRBV5-4 and TRBJ2-5; TRBD2 agrees at 8 bases. V trimming: 0 bases; J trimming: 1 base; junction bases outside the gene matches: 5. The germline gives CDR1 SGHNT, CDR2 YYREEE (reference sequence). The CDR3 sequence is 16 residues long. The CDR3 is CASSLAGGATQETQYF. CDR3 sequence (DNA): TGTGCCAGCAGCTTGGCCGGGGGGGCCACCCAAGAGACCCAGTACTTC.

The chain joins TRBV18 to TRBJ1-1, with TRBD1 identical over 9 bases. From germline, CDR1 is KGHSH and CDR2 LQKENI. After removal of 6 bases from V and 5 bases from J, the junction contained 7 bases not matched to a gene. This CDR3 has 14 residues. In nucleotides, the CDR3 is TGTGCCAGCTCGGATCGGACAGGGGCAACTGAAGCTTTCTTT. Residues: CASSDRTGATEAFF. Full variable domain (missing parts from reference TRBV18 and TRBJ1-1): NAGVMQNPRHLVRRRGQEARLRCSPMKGHSHVYWYRQLPEEGLKFMVYLQKENIIDESGMPKERFSAEFPKEGPSILRIQQVVRGDSAAYFCASSDRTGATEAFFGQGTRLTVV.

The chain carries TRBV29-1 and TRBJ2-1; TRBD2 is a possible D gene (6 bases). The V end lost 6 bases, the J end lost 7 bases, and 16 bases lay between the germline ends. In germline, CDR1 is SQVTM, CDR2 ANQGSEA. This CDR3 spans 13 amino acids. CDR3 nucleotides: TGCAGCGTCGACCGGCGGGGTGCTAATGAGCAGTTCTTC. Protein: CSVDRRGANEQFF.

This chain connects TRBV2 to TRBJ2-6; D gene ambiguous. The CDR3 loop spans 12 amino acids. Per the germline V gene, CDR1 is SNHLY and CDR2 is FYNNEI. The V end lost 5 bases, the J end lost 4 bases, and 3 bases lay between the germline ends. This chain's CDR3 is CASSRGANVLTF. Written as DNA, the CDR3 is TGTGCCAGCAGTCGGGGGGCCAACGTCCTGACTTTC. The whole variable domain, filled in from reference TRBV2 and TRBJ2-6, reads EPEVTQTPSHQVTQMGQEVILRCVPISNHLYFYWYRQILGQKVEFLVSFYNNEISEKSEIFDDQFSVERPDGSNFTLKIRSTKLEDSAMYFCASSRGANVLTFGAGSRLTVL.

This chain connects TRBV27 to TRBJ1-3; D uncertain. CDR3 size: 13 residues. The V end was cut by 5 bases, the J end by 8 bases, with 13 bases between. The germline CDR1 and CDR2 sequences are MNHEY and SMNVEV (reference sequence). The CDR3 protein is CASSPRSRHTIYF. The CDR3 region has the DNA TGTGCCAGCAGTCCCCGGTCTAGGCACACCATATATTTT.

The count of this clone is one. Written as DNA, the CDR3 is TGTGCCAGCTCACCGGCCCCCACTGAAGCTTTCTTT. It specifies CASSPAPTEAFF. The chain couples TRBV18 to TRBJ1-1; D is uncertain. The CDR3 is 12 amino acids. Trimming cost V 3 bases and J 4 bases, with 6 bases left between them. Germline values: CDR1 KGHSH, CDR2 LQKENI.

The chain couples TRBV11-2 to TRBJ1-3; 9 nucleotides match TRBD1. There are 18 residues in the CDR3. The germline CDR1 and CDR2 sequences are SGHAT and FQNNGV. The trim removed 6 bases at V and 3 bases at J, leaving 15 bases unmatched. This chain's CDR3 is CASRREPGQGWLGNTIYF. As DNA, the CDR3 is TGTGCCAGCAGGCGAGAGCCGGGACAGGGCTGGCTTGGAAACACCATATATTTT.

The chain recombines TRBV5-5 with TRBJ2-7, with 9 nucleotides matching TRBD2. V trimming: 5 bases; J trimming: 5 bases; junction bases outside the gene matches: 5. Germline-derived CDR1 and CDR2 are SGHKS and YYEKEE (reference sequence). The CDR3 consists of 13 residues. CDR3 protein: CASRASGAHEQYF. CDR3 coding DNA: TGTGCCAGCAGGGCTAGCGGGGCTCACGAGCAGTACTTC.

The V and J genes are TRBV6-5 and TRBJ2-2, with D uncertain. The CDR3 has 13 amino acids. Trimming took off 0 bases at V and 6 bases at J, with 5 bases between the two ends. Germline V CDR1 and CDR2: MNHEY, SVGAGI. Here the CDR3 DNA reads TGTGCCAGCAGTTACTCCGGGTCCGGGGAGCTGTTTTTT. Its protein product is CASSYSGSGELFF.

The chain employs TRBV14 and TRBJ2-3; 12 bases map to TRBD2. Germline V gene lookup returns CDR1 SGHDN and CDR2 FVKESK. This CDR3 spans 17 amino acids. Trimming cost V 4 bases and J 1 base; bases outside gene matches: 6. CDR3 in DNA: TGTGCCAGCAGCCTCCGCCGGACTAGCGGGGGCACAGATACGCAGTATTTT. Amino acids: CASSLRRTSGGTDTQYF.

This sequence joins TRBV5-1 and TRBJ2-7; D ambiguous. Trimming took off 1 base at V and 6 bases at J, with 8 bases between the two ends. The CDR3 has 12 residues. Germline loops: CDR1 SGHRS, CDR2 YFSETQ. The CDR3 region has the DNA TGCGCCAGCAGCTTGTTGGCCTCCGAGCAGTACTTC. Translated, it gives CASSLLASEQYF.

The count of this clone is one. This sequence joins TRBV29-1 and TRBJ1-4; 11 bases agree with TRBD1. Germline V CDR1 and CDR2: SQVTM, ANQGSEA. V gave up 4 bases and J gave up 8 bases; unmatched junction bases: 0. The CDR3 spans 12 residues. This CDR3 reads CSVGTGGEKLFF. CDR3 nucleotide sequence: TGCAGCGTTGGGACAGGGGGCGAAAAACTGTTTTTT.

The rearrangement links TRBV19 to TRBJ1-4, with 12 positions matching TRBD1. CDR1 LNHDA and CDR2 SQIVND come from the germline V gene (reference sequence). After removal of 4 bases from V and 4 bases from J, the junction contained 13 bases not matched to a gene. The CDR3 totals 19 residues. The CDR3 protein is CASSKAPGQGALSNEKLFF. The CDR3 nucleotides read TGTGCCAGTAGTAAGGCCCCGGGACAGGGGGCTCTAAGTAATGAAAAACTGTTTTTT.